The 32 T cell receptor beta chains below were found in one sample sequenced in a study of blood T cells in healthy people across ages. A J-beta primer mix and a sample-barcoded 5' primer were used in a second PCR of about 6 to 12 cycles. A single record per CDR3 protein comes from TCRdb applying MiXCR to the 5' RACE reads. The sample yields 1.5 million to 2 million distinct CDR3 sequences, roughly 27% seen once. What was sequenced was blood. The receptors originated from a woman in her twenties or thirties in good health.

In its sample, this clonotype was seen once. This chain uses TRBV7-2 with TRBJ2-1; D unclear. This CDR3 has 14 residues. Germline CDR1 is SGHTA and CDR2 is FQGNSA. The germline V and J ends were trimmed by 5 bases and 9 bases, with 17 bases remaining between them. Here the CDR3 reads CASSDGYYRGEQFF. The CDR3 nucleotides are TGTGCCAGCAGCGACGGATACTACAGAGGTGAGCAGTTCTTC.

V usage is TRBV12-3 or TRBV12-4 and J usage is TRBJ1-4; TRBD1 matches 7 bases. This CDR3 is 14 amino acids long. V lost 6 bases and J lost 11; bases outside the gene matches: 12. DNA of the CDR3: TGTGCCAGCAGCCCCTGGGACAGACTTACTAAACTGTTTTTT. Protein sequence: CASSPWDRLTKLFF.

CDR3 sequence: CASSIGGQPNYGYTF. The CDR3 DNA reads as TGTGCCAGTAGTATAGGTGGGCAGCCCAACTATGGCTACACCTTC. The chain is built from TRBV19 and TRBJ1-2; unclear D gene. V lost 1 base to trimming and J lost 2 bases, with 11 bases between them. The germline gives CDR1 LNHDA, CDR2 SQIVND (reference sequence). This CDR3 region has 15 residues. Full variable domain (outside the CDR3, taken from reference TRBV19 and TRBJ1-2): DGGITQSPKYLFRKEGQNVTLSCEQNLNHDAMYWYRQDPGQGLRLIYYSQIVNDFQKGDIAEGYSVSREKKESFPLTVTSAQKNPTAFYLCASSIGGQPNYGYTFGSGTRLTVV.

Here the CDR3 DNA reads TGCGCCAGCAGTGAACGGCAACAGAGCTCCTACAATGAGCAGTTCTTC. This translates into CASSERQQSSYNEQFF. The genes are TRBV10-2 and TRBJ2-1; D call uncertain. Germline V gene sequence: CDR1 WSHSY, CDR2 SAAADI. V shed 3 bases and J shed 0 bases, with 12 bases lying between them. CDR3 size: 16 residues.

About this clonotype itself: The germline gene is not matched at one end of the junction; a read error may be the cause. The chain recombines TRBV9 with TRBJ2-5; tentative D call: TRBD2 (5 bases). Per the germline V gene, CDR1 is SGDLS and CDR2 is YYNGEE. The CDR3 totals 15 residues. CDR3 sequence (DNA): TGTGCCAGCAACGTAGTGGGAGCAGTACAAGAGACCCAGTACTTC. Translation gives CASNVVGAVQETQYF.

This clonotype was observed at least ten times. V is TRBV6-5 and J is TRBJ2-3, with D perhaps matching TRBD1 (5 bases). This CDR3 comprises 12 residues. Per the germline V gene, CDR1 is MNHEY and CDR2 is SVGAGI. V was trimmed by 7 bases and J by 2 bases, leaving 7 bases between them. The chain's CDR3 is CASKGYTDTQYF. Here the CDR3 DNA reads TGTGCCAGCAAGGGGTACACAGATACGCAGTATTTT.

This clonotype was recorded at least ten times. The chain links TRBV7-6 to TRBJ2-1; no clear D. The CDR3 runs 14 residues. The V gene's germline CDR1 is SGHVS and CDR2 FNYEAQ. V lost 6 bases and J 7 bases, leaving 16 bases between the germline ends. CDR3 in DNA: TGTGCCAGCAGTCCTCCAAACTCGAAAAATGAGCAGTTCTTC. It specifies CASSPPNSKNEQFF.

V is TRBV2 and J is TRBJ2-5; 11 nucleotides line up with TRBD2. The germline V gene encodes CDR1 SNHLY and CDR2 FYNNEI. The CDR3 has 17 residues. V shed 6 bases, J shed 1 base, and the junction held 10 bases outside the gene matches. The CDR3 DNA follows: TGTGCCAGCAGGGGAAGGTGGCTAGCGGGGGGCCAAGAGACCCAGTACTTC. Translating gives CASRGRWLAGGQETQYF.

As for this clonotype: One junction end disagrees with the germline gene, perhaps due to a read error. This rearrangement joins TRBV5-5 to TRBJ2-5, with 8 bases that match TRBD2. Looked up from germline, CDR1 is SGHKS and CDR2 is YYEKEE (reference sequence). This CDR3 region has 14 residues. The CDR3 DNA reads TGTGCCAGCAACTTGCGGGGGGCCGGGGAGACCCAGTACTTC. Translating gives CASNLRGAGETQYF.

This clonotype was counted many times. V gene TRBV5-5 combines with J gene TRBJ2-5; D might be TRBD2 (5 bases). The CDR3 loop spans 18 amino acids. The V end lost 6 bases, the J end lost 3 bases, and 27 bases lay between the germline ends. CDR1 is SGHKS, CDR2 YYEKEE, per germline (reference sequence). This chain's CDR3 is CASTLDVGWRAEKETQYF. The CDR3 coding sequence is TGTGCCAGCACCCTTGACGTGGGCTGGAGAGCGGAAAAAGAGACCCAGTACTTC.

The rearrangement uses TRBV11-2 and TRBJ2-4, with 7 positions matching TRBD1. Germline lookup yields CDR1 SGHAT and CDR2 FQNNGV. The CDR3 loop spans 18 amino acids. J lost 9 bases, V lost 3 bases, and 20 bases had no gene match. The CDR3 sequence: CASSFRSFDRVKGGIQYF. The CDR3 DNA reads as TGTGCCAGCAGCTTCAGATCTTTTGACAGGGTGAAAGGTGGCATTCAGTACTTC.

This clonotype was seen a handful of times. V gene TRBV29-1 combines with J gene TRBJ2-5; TRBD1 might be the D (5 bases). The CDR3 is 15 amino acids. Trimming took 0 bases from V and 0 from J, leaving 11 bases between them. Germline V gene data show CDR1 as SQVTM and CDR2 as ANQGSEA. In nucleotides, the CDR3 is TGCAGCGTTGAAGAGTGGGGCAGGGACCAAGAGACCCAGTACTTC. This gives the protein CSVEEWGRDQETQYF.

This chain joins TRBV20-1 and TRBJ2-4, with TRBD1 matching 7 bases. V lost 5 bases, J lost 6 bases, and 1 base stayed unmatched. The CDR3 extends over 11 amino acids. Per germline, CDR1 DFQATT and CDR2 SNEGSKA (reference sequence). CDR3 loop: CSAGDRNIQYF. CDR3 coding DNA: TGCAGTGCTGGGGACAGAAACATTCAGTACTTC.

This clonotype was seen a few times. The gene calls are TRBV24-1 and TRBJ2-1; D may be TRBD2 (6 bases). CDR3 size: 16 residues. Trimming took 0 bases from V and 0 from J, leaving 8 bases between them. Germline values: CDR1 KGHDR, CDR2 SFDVKD. The CDR3 DNA reads TGTGCCACCAGTGATTTGGGGGGGAGCTCCTACAATGAGCAGTTCTTC. This sequence encodes CATSDLGGSSYNEQFF.

CDR3 DNA: TGTGCCAGCAGCTTAGCTAGCGGGAGGGCGGAGAGGTCCTACAATGAGCAGTTCTTC. Protein: CASSLASGRAERSYNEQFF. The chain carries TRBV7-9 and TRBJ2-1, with 11 positions matching TRBD2. With V trimmed by 0 bases and J by 1 base, 8 bases remained unmatched. This CDR3 has 19 amino acids. In germline, CDR1 is SEHNR, CDR2 FQNEAQ (reference sequence).

This clonotype was found a few times. The V and J genes are TRBV5-6 and TRBJ2-1; TRBD2 agrees at 9 bases. Germline-derived CDR1 and CDR2 are SGHDT and YYEEEE. The CDR3 is 14 residues long. CDR3 bases: TGTAAGAGCCGGCGGGAGGGATCTGGCAATGAGCAGTTCTTC. It specifies CKSRREGSGNEQFF. Full variable domain (outside the CDR3, taken from reference TRBV5-6 and TRBJ2-1): DAGVTQSPTHLIKTRGQQVTLRCSPKSGHDTVSWYQQALGQGPQFIFQYYEEEERQRGNFPDRFSGHQFPNYSSELNVNALLLGDSALYLCKSRREGSGNEQFFGPGTRLTVL.

There are a few counts of this clonotype. J is TRBJ2-7 and V is TRBV29-1, with TRBD1 matching over 9 bases. V trimming: 7 bases; J trimming: 6 bases; junction bases outside the gene matches: 7. Looked up from germline, CDR1 is SQVTM and CDR2 is ANQGSEA. The CDR3 covers 12 residues. CDR3 sequence (DNA): TGCAGCGCCGGGGACAGGGCGGGCGAGCAGTACTTC. Its protein product is CSAGDRAGEQYF.

The chain employs TRBV24-1 and TRBJ1-6; a weak D match, TRBD1 (5 bases). CDR1 KGHDR and CDR2 SFDVKD come from the germline V gene. The V end lost 3 bases, the J end lost 7 bases, and 9 bases lay between the germline ends. The CDR3 sequence is 14 residues long. The CDR3 nucleotides read TGTGCCACCAGTGATCAGGGATCAAATTCACCCCTCCACTTT. This translates into CATSDQGSNSPLHF.

This clonotype came up many times. This chain uses TRBV6-5 with TRBJ2-5; no clear D. This CDR3 region has 15 residues. Germline V gene sequence: CDR1 MNHEY, CDR2 SVGAGI. Trimming pared 6 bases from V and 3 bases from J, leaving 17 bases between. The CDR3 is CASSPREPKKETQYF. In DNA, the CDR3 is TGTGCCAGCAGCCCAAGAGAACCAAAAAAAGAGACCCAGTACTTC.

The chain recombines TRBV6-2 or TRBV6-3 with TRBJ2-2, with a tentative D call TRBD1 (6 bases). CDR1 is MNHEY and CDR2 is SVGEGT in the germline V gene. Trimming took 6 bases from V and 11 from J, leaving 13 bases between them. CDR3 length: 12 amino acids. CDR3 sequence reads: CASSRDTPELFF. The CDR3 nucleotides read TGTGCCAGCAGCCGGGACACGCCAGAGCTGTTTTTT.

Concerning this clonotype: A junction end diverges from the germline sequence, so it may reflect a read error. The J gene is TRBJ2-5, the V gene TRBV6-6; 7 nucleotides align to TRBD2. Germline V gene lookup returns CDR1 MNHNY and CDR2 SVGAGI (reference sequence). The CDR3 length is 13 residues. The CDR3 spells CAGSYRAGETQYF. Here the CDR3 DNA reads TGTGCCGGCAGTTACAGAGCGGGGGAGACCCAGTACTTC.

The chain uses TRBV7-3 and TRBJ2-1; D might be TRBD1 or TRBD2, each matching 5 bases. The CDR3 sequence is 12 residues long. CDR1 and CDR2 (germline): SGHTA, FQGTGA. V lost 5 bases, J lost 10 bases, and 12 bases lay in between. The CDR3 spells CASSRDGREQFF. In DNA, the CDR3 is TGTGCCAGCAGCCGGGACGGCCGAGAGCAGTTCTTC. Based on the CDR3 plus reference TRBV7-3 and TRBJ2-1, the full variable domain is GAGVSQTPSNKVTEKGKYVELRCDPISGHTALYWYRQSLGQGPEFLIYFQGTGAADDSGLPNDRFFAVRPEGSVSTLKIQRTERGDSAVYLCASSRDGREQFFGPGTRLTVL.

V is TRBV28 and J is TRBJ2-4, with 7 bases identical to TRBD1. The DNA end is a closer match to TRBJ2-7, so the J assignment may be wrong. The CDR3 totals 13 residues. CDR1 MDHEN and CDR2 SYDVKM come from the germline V gene. The CDR3 here is CASRPGQLYEQYF. The CDR3 DNA reads TGTGCCAGCAGACCGGGACAGTTGTACGAGCAGTACTTC.

This clonotype was observed once. Here the CDR3 reads CASSPGRRFGYTF. The CDR3 nucleotides read TGTGCCAGCAGCCCCGGGAGGAGATTTGGCTACACCTTC. The chain uses TRBV14 and TRBJ1-2; D gene uncertain. Trimming left V 4 bases short and J 7 bases short, with 13 bases between. CDR3 length: 13 residues. The germline CDR1 and CDR2 sequences are SGHDN and FVKESK.

As concerns this clonotype: Sequence at one end of the junction differs from germline and may be a read error. The CDR3, as DNA: TGTGCCGGCAGTTACTCTCAGGGGGCGAACAATGAGCAGTTCTTC. Residues: CAGSYSQGANNEQFF. The V call is TRBV6-2 or TRBV6-3, the J call TRBJ2-1; the match to TRBD1 covers 8 bases. Germline V gene sequence: CDR1 MNHEY, CDR2 SVGEGT. The CDR3 sequence is 15 residues long.

J is TRBJ1-2 and V is TRBV5-5, with 10 nucleotides matching TRBD1. The CDR3 contains 17 residues. From germline, CDR1 is SGHKS and CDR2 YYEKEE (reference sequence). The J segment lost 0 bases and the V segment lost 6 bases, leaving 11 bases of the junction unmatched. For the CDR3, the DNA is TGTGCCAGCACCGCAAGGGACAGGGGTCGGGCTAACTATGGCTACACCTTC. The encoded protein is CASTARDRGRANYGYTF.

V gene TRBV27 combines with J gene TRBJ2-1; D remains ambiguous. This CDR3 contains 12 residues. Trimming shortened V by 4 bases and J by 12 bases, and 13 bases separated the two germline ends. Germline-derived CDR1 and CDR2 are MNHEY and SMNVEV (reference sequence). CDR3 sequence: CASSSVFSAQFF. The DNA of the CDR3 is TGTGCCAGCAGTTCAGTCTTTAGTGCGCAGTTCTTC.

V usage is TRBV7-2 and J usage is TRBJ1-2; D remains unclear. V was trimmed by 4 bases and J by 5 bases, leaving 23 bases between them. Germline CDR1 SGHTA, CDR2 FQGNSA. The CDR3 loop spans 17 amino acids. This CDR3 is CASSYPLMAPRGYGYTF. In DNA, the CDR3 is TGTGCCAGCAGCTACCCCCTGATGGCCCCAAGAGGTTATGGCTACACCTTC.

In regard to this clonotype: This sequence may be a read error, since a much larger clone differs from it by one base. The chain employs TRBV12-3 or TRBV12-4 and TRBJ2-1, with D unresolved. This CDR3 has 11 residues. The CDR3 sequence: CVSKWGNEQFF. The CDR3 nucleotides read TGTGTCAGCAAGTGGGGCAATGAGCAGTTCTTC.

V and J are TRBV27 and TRBJ2-1, with 8 bases identical to TRBD2. J was trimmed by 10 bases and V by 8 bases; bases with no gene match: 4. Germline V lookup: CDR1 MNHEY, CDR2 SMNVEV (reference sequence). The CDR3 runs 11 residues. As DNA, the CDR3 is TGTGCCAGCGCGGGGGGCGCCGAGCAGTTCTTC. Translating it yields CASAGGAEQFF.

The rearrangement uses TRBV28 and TRBJ1-1, with D perhaps matching TRBD1 (6 bases). This CDR3 region has 14 residues. Trimming removed 6 bases from V and 1 base from J, with 12 bases in between. Germline values: CDR1 MDHEN, CDR2 SYDVKM. CDR3 residues: CASRGTWTNTEAFF. CDR3 bases: TGTGCCAGCAGAGGGACATGGACGAACACTGAAGCTTTCTTT.

This clonotype was counted a few times. This chain connects TRBV19 to TRBJ2-7, with 11 positions matching TRBD1. The CDR3 loop spans 17 amino acids. J lost 2 bases, V lost 6 bases, and 12 bases had no gene match. Germline loops: CDR1 LNHDA, CDR2 SQIVND (reference sequence). The CDR3 DNA reads TGTGCCAGTAGCGGACAGGGGGCGGCTAGCGGAACCTACGAGCAGTACTTC. Translated, it gives CASSGQGAASGTYEQYF.